The 9 T cell receptor beta chains reported below all come from one sample, sequenced in a study of blood T cell repertoires in COVID-19. This table comes from immunoSEQ multiplex PCR, and its TCRdb copy is limited to in-frame clones, with some not included. The sample has about 52,000 clones, roughly 87% seen once; the top ten hold more than 15%. The specimen was peripheral blood. The source is a human donor with active COVID-19. The donor label of this sample is uncertain.

The chain employs TRBV7-2 and TRBJ2-3, with 11 positions matching TRBD2. The CDR3 consists of 15 residues. The V segment lost 5 bases and the J segment 6 bases; nucleotides outside the gene matches: 7. Germline CDR1 reads SGHTA; CDR2 reads FQGNSA. The CDR3 sequence: CASSLLAGGQDTQYF. The CDR3 region has the DNA TGTGCCAGCAGCCTCTTAGCGGGGGGGCAGGATACGCAGTATTTT.

This sequence joins TRBV7-3 and TRBJ2-7; a weak D match, TRBD2 (5 bases). The CDR3 length is 12 residues. Trimming removed 5 bases at V and 7 bases at J, with 12 bases between. CDR1 is SGHTA and CDR2 is FQGTGA in the germline V gene. Here the CDR3 reads CASSLLGGEQYF. For the CDR3, the DNA is TGTGCCAGCAGCCTCTTAGGCGGGGAGCAGTACTTC.

This chain connects TRBV29-1 to TRBJ1-5; D remains unclear. Trimming removed 4 bases from V and 4 bases from J, with 11 bases in between. The CDR3 covers 13 residues. CDR1 is SQVTM, CDR2 ANQGSEA, per germline. This CDR3 reads CSVVVGANQPQHF. Written as DNA, the CDR3 is TGCAGCGTTGTGGTGGGAGCTAATCAGCCCCAGCATTTT.

Only a few counts were recorded for this clone. The J gene is TRBJ2-4, the V gene TRBV5-1, with D perhaps matching TRBD1 (6 bases). With 2 bases removed from V and 1 base from J, the gap between germline ends came to 13 bases. Looked up from germline, CDR1 is SGHRS and CDR2 is YFSETQ. The CDR3 runs 16 residues. CDR3 in DNA: TGCGCCAGCAGCTTTAGGGCAGGGGAGGCCAAAAACATTCAGTACTTC. As protein: CASSFRAGEAKNIQYF.

This chain uses TRBV24-1 with TRBJ1-2; a weak D match, TRBD1 (6 bases). The CDR3 spans 13 residues. Germline V gene sequence: CDR1 KGHDR, CDR2 SFDVKD. Trimming removed 4 bases from V and 8 bases from J, with 13 bases in between. The CDR3 DNA follows: TGTGCCACCAGTGACCCGACAGGCCGGGGCTACACCTTC. It specifies CATSDPTGRGYTF.

V and J are TRBV4-3 and TRBJ2-7; 8 bases map to TRBD2. Per germline, CDR1 LGHNA and CDR2 YSLEER. This CDR3 spans 14 amino acids. V was pared by 4 bases and J by 4 bases, with 6 bases of the junction left unmatched. The CDR3 sequence: CASSPGLAGYEQYF. CDR3 DNA sequence: TGCGCCAGCAGCCCCGGGTTAGCGGGGTACGAGCAGTACTTC.

The chain couples TRBV7-2 to TRBJ2-7; 11 positions agree with TRBD1. This CDR3 has 13 residues. With V trimmed by 10 bases and J by 2 bases, 4 bases remained unmatched. Germline CDR1 SGHTA, CDR2 FQGNSA. This CDR3 reads CATGTGGPYEQYF. DNA for the CDR3: TGTGCCACCGGGACAGGGGGGCCCTACGAGCAGTACTTC. Full variable domain (remainder filled in from reference TRBV7-2 and TRBJ2-7): GAGVSQSPSNKVTEKGKDVELRCDPISGHTALYWYRQSLGQGLEFLIYFQGNSAPDKSGLPSDRFSAERTGGSVSTLTIQRTQQEDSAVYLCATGTGGPYEQYFGPGTRLTVT.

The chain recombines TRBV5-4 with TRBJ1-3, with D possibly being TRBD1 (5 bases). Germline V gene sequence: CDR1 SGHNT, CDR2 YYREEE (reference sequence). Trimming stripped 4 bases from V and 0 bases from J, with 14 bases between. CDR3 length: 16 residues. The CDR3 coding sequence is TGTGCCAGCAGCGGTACAGGTTTCAGCTCTGGAAACACCATATATTTT. Translated: CASSGTGFSSGNTIYF. Using reference TRBV5-4 and TRBJ1-3 for the parts outside the CDR3, the full variable domain is ETGVTQSPTHLIKTRGQQVTLRCSSQSGHNTVSWYQQALGQGPQFIFQYYREEENGRGNFPPRFSGLQFPNYSSELNVNALELDDSALYLCASSGTGFSSGNTIYFGEGSWLTVV.

Points on this clone: The same CDR3 is also encoded by other DNA sequences in this sample. This chain connects TRBV5-4 to TRBJ1-2; D is unclear. The V end was cut by 0 bases, the J end by 5 bases, with 8 bases between. The CDR3 consists of 13 residues. In germline, CDR1 is SGHNT, CDR2 YYREEE (reference sequence). The CDR3 DNA reads as TGTGCCAGCAGCTTGGGAGGCTCTTATGGCTACACCTTC. Translated, it gives CASSLGGSYGYTF.